Detailed here is one T cell receptor (beta chain). Its antigen is not known. These data belong to a study of CD8+CD57+ T cells in acquired aplastic anemia. Background on the study: Sorted cells (CD4+ and CD8+) yielded DNA amounts that averaged approximately 3.2 ug.

Whole-study findings and limits: Comparison of patients with controls identified approximately 28 shared CD8+ CDR3 sequences.

CDR1 DFQATT and CDR2 SNEGSKA come from the germline V gene (reference sequence). The J segment lost 4 bases and the V segment lost 1 base, leaving 1 base of the junction unmatched. The CDR3 consists of 14 residues. In patients chosen for sequencing, flow cytometry had shown CD8+CD57+ cell expansion. The patients, all of them, had severe acquired aplastic anemia. Patients had received no therapy at the time of blood sampling. CDR3 and TCR beta VDJ profiling relied on genomic DNA as the template. TCRdb analysed the reads with MiXCR anew, one entry per CDR3 protein. The sample comprises about 160,000 distinct CDR3 sequences, 71% of which are singletons, and approximately 42% rests with the top ten.

This sequence originates from a human donor with aplastic anemia. The gene calls are TRBV20-1 and TRBJ2-1; 10 bases map to TRBD2. Sequencing used sorted CD4+, CD8+, or CD8+CD57+ T cells (not recorded which) from PBMCs. The CDR3 bases are TGCAGTGCTAGAGTTAGCGGGGGGTACAATGAGCAGTTCTTC. Its translation is CSARVSGGYNEQFF.